The clone carrying this T cell receptor (beta chain) was recorded many times. TCRdb recomputed calls from the RT-PCR reads with MiXCR, one row per CDR3 protein. The sample consists of 550,000 to 750,000 distinct CDR3 sequences, 14% of them appearing once. The CDR3 covers 13 residues. Germline V gene sequence: CDR1 ENHRY, CDR2 SYGVKD. The ends were cut back, 10 bases at V and 8 bases at J, with 17 bases in the middle. Sequences were obtained from memory CD4+ T cells from blood. This TCR was recovered from a female donor in good health, serving as a healthy control. V is TRBV10-3 and J is TRBJ1-4, with unresolved D. The CDR3 loop is CATSAGVQEKLFF. The CDR3 DNA reads TGTGCCACCTCGGCAGGAGTTCAGGAAAAACTGTTTTTT.